One sample yielded the 17 T cell receptor beta chains listed below, sequenced in a study of regulatory T cells in long-lasting Graves disease. Sequencing libraries for TCR beta were prepared with iRepertoire HTBI primers and Arm-PCR of CDR3 regions. A single record per CDR3 protein comes from TCRdb applying MiXCR to the multiplex PCR reads. The sample records hundreds of thousands of distinct CDR3 sequences, about 14% being singletons. Time point described: newly diagnosed GD, antithyroid drugs for less than 3 months. Construction of the TCR library relied on RNA isolated from PBMCs. This sample comprised peripheral blood mononuclear cells (PBMCs), obtained at new diagnosis, from a patient treated with antithyroid drugs. The origin of the receptors is a female donor with Graves disease.

As for this clonotype: A junction end diverges from the germline sequence, so it may reflect a read error. V gene TRBV7-2 combines with J gene TRBJ1-6; D remains unclear. CDR3 length: 14 residues. The germline V gene has CDR1 SGHTA and CDR2 FQGNSA. In DNA form, the CDR3 reads TGCGCCAGCAGCCCCACCGAGGGAGAATCACCCCTCCACTTT. Translated, it gives CASSPTEGESPLHF.

This clonotype was picked up a small number of times. The chain carries TRBV9 and TRBJ1-2; D might be TRBD1 (5 bases). CDR1 is SGDLS and CDR2 is YYNGEE in the germline V gene. Trimming shortened V by 3 bases and J by 4 bases, and 16 bases separated the two germline ends. The CDR3 is made up of 15 amino acids. The CDR3 spells CASSAAGQGAYGYTF. The CDR3 DNA reads as TGTGCCAGCAGCGCCGCCGGCCAGGGAGCCTATGGCTACACCTTC. The full variable domain, in which reference TRBV9 and TRBJ1-2 provide the parts outside the CDR3, is DSGVTQTPKHLITATGQRVTLRCSPRSGDLSVYWYQQSLDQGLQFLIQYYNGEERAKGNILERFSAQQFPDLHSELNLSSLELGDSALYFCASSAAGQGAYGYTFGSGTRLTVV.

This chain connects TRBV20-1 to TRBJ2-1; D possibly corresponds to TRBD1 (6 bases). Trimming removed 1 base from V and 7 bases from J, with 17 bases in between. Germline assignment: CDR1 DFQATT and CDR2 SNEGSKA (reference sequence). The CDR3 runs 15 residues. The CDR3 DNA reads TGCAGTGCTAGAGTCCCAGCGAGGGGGAGTAATGAGCAGTTCTTC. Amino acid sequence: CSARVPARGSNEQFF.

There are many counts of this clonotype. The chain combines TRBV6-5 with TRBJ1-4, with D unclear. The CDR3 runs to 17 residues. Trimming stripped 2 bases from V and 0 bases from J, with 13 bases between. From germline, CDR1 is MNHEY and CDR2 SVGAGI. The CDR3 coding sequence is TGTGCCAGCAGTTACCGACATGATTGGGCAACTAATGAAAAACTGTTTTTT. Its translation is CASSYRHDWATNEKLFF.

In this sample, this clonotype turned up many times. The chain uses TRBV12-3 or TRBV12-4 and TRBJ2-3; D perhaps matches TRBD1 (5 bases). This CDR3 spans 16 amino acids. Trimming shortened V by 1 base and J by 4 bases, and 15 bases separated the two germline ends. The CDR3 DNA sequence: TGTGCCAGCAGTTTAGACCGATGGGGCAACCCAGATACGCAGTATTTT. It translates to CASSLDRWGNPDTQYF.

This clonotype has ten or more counts. V gene TRBV12-3 or TRBV12-4 combines with J gene TRBJ2-7; D is unclear. The length of the CDR3 is 14 residues. V lost 5 bases, J lost 3 bases, and 14 bases lay in between. CDR3 sequence reads: CASSPQTVVYEQYF. Written as DNA, the CDR3 is TGTGCCAGCAGTCCGCAGACCGTGGTCTACGAGCAGTACTTC.

There are many counts of this clonotype. The J gene is TRBJ2-1, the V gene TRBV3-1; D is perhaps TRBD1 (5 bases). The CDR3 spans 16 residues. The germline gives CDR1 LGHDT, CDR2 YNNKEL (reference sequence). Trimming shortened V by 2 bases and J by 0 bases, and 11 bases separated the two germline ends. The CDR3 DNA reads TGTGCCAGCAGCCAACCAGGGTTAAGCTCCTACAATGAGCAGTTCTTC. It encodes CASSQPGLSSYNEQFF.

This clonotype was seen at least ten times. As DNA, the CDR3 is TGTGCCACCAGTGATTCCGGGAGCGGGGGGGATTCAGATACGCAGTATTTT. Residues: CATSDSGSGGDSDTQYF. The rearrangement joins TRBV24-1 to TRBJ2-3, with TRBD2 matching 10 bases. V lost 2 bases to trimming and J lost 4 bases; unmatched junction nucleotides: 8. This CDR3 spans 17 amino acids. The germline gives CDR1 KGHDR, CDR2 SFDVKD.

The table lists this clonotype with many counts. The rearrangement uses TRBV12-5 and TRBJ1-2; 9 nucleotides align to TRBD1. In germline, CDR1 is LGHNT, CDR2 FRNRAP. The CDR3 covers 17 residues. After removal of 5 bases from V and 3 bases from J, the junction contained 13 bases not matched to a gene. CDR3 sequence reads: CASGPTPPGTGHYGYTF. The CDR3, as DNA: TGTGCTAGTGGTCCGACCCCCCCCGGGACAGGGCACTATGGCTACACCTTC.

This clonotype was seen many times. The genes are TRBV12-3 or TRBV12-4 and TRBJ2-1, with 9 bases fitting TRBD2. V gave up 2 bases and J gave up 7 bases; unmatched junction bases: 6. CDR3 length: 15 amino acids. The CDR3 spells CASSLLAGGRNEQFF. The CDR3 DNA reads TGTGCCAGCAGTTTACTGGCGGGGGGGCGAAATGAGCAGTTCTTC.

CDR3 amino acids: CASSLSTGVTGELFF. CDR3 nucleotides: TGTGCCAGCAGCTTATCAACGGGGGTCACCGGGGAGCTGTTTTTT. The chain employs TRBV11-2 and TRBJ2-2, with D tentatively TRBD2 (6 bases). In germline, CDR1 is SGHAT, CDR2 FQNNGV. The CDR3 covers 15 residues. Trimming removed 2 bases from V and 4 bases from J, with 11 bases in between.

In its sample, this clonotype was seen many times. The genes are TRBV4-3 and TRBJ1-2, with D possibly TRBD1 on 6 matching bases. V lost 3 bases and J 8 bases, leaving 16 bases between the germline ends. The CDR3 is 14 amino acids. Germline lookup yields CDR1 LGHNA and CDR2 YSLEER. This CDR3 is CASSHSGAGGGYTF. CDR3 sequence (DNA): TGCGCCAGCAGCCACTCAGGGGCCGGGGGCGGCTACACCTTC.

This clonotype came up many times. The chain has TRBV20-1 and TRBJ1-4; D is possibly TRBD1 (6 bases). Looked up from germline, CDR1 is DFQATT and CDR2 is SNEGSKA (reference sequence). V lost 6 bases, J lost 2 bases, and 13 bases lay in between. This CDR3 has 14 residues. CDR3 sequence: CSAPRTATNEKLFF. DNA for the CDR3: TGCAGTGCCCCCAGGACAGCCACTAATGAAAAACTGTTTTTT.

The DNA for the CDR3 is TGTGCCAGCTGGAACAGGGGGGGACTAGCGGGAGGCCTCCACTACAATGAGCAGTTCTTC. Encoded protein: CASWNRGGLAGGLHYNEQFF. V is TRBV27 and J is TRBJ2-1, with 15 bases fitting TRBD2. V trimming: 8 bases; J trimming: 3 bases; junction bases outside the gene matches: 17. Germline V gives CDR1 MNHEY, CDR2 SMNVEV (reference sequence). The CDR3 has 20 amino acids.

This clonotype was found many times. CDR3 region: CATSRMDNQPQHF. The CDR3, as DNA: TGTGCCACCAGCAGGATGGACAATCAGCCCCAGCATTTT. The chain carries TRBV15 and TRBJ1-5; D gene unclear. The CDR3 has 13 amino acids. The V gene lost 3 bases and the J gene lost 3 bases, with 6 bases spanning the gap. Germline V gene lookup returns CDR1 LNHNV and CDR2 YYDKDF (reference sequence).

This clonotype was seen a handful of times. The chain links TRBV7-2 to TRBJ1-6; D unclear. This CDR3 contains 12 residues. CDR1 is SGHTA and CDR2 is FQGNSA in the germline V gene. Trimming stripped 5 bases from V and 11 bases from J, with 10 bases between. The CDR3 reads CASSTNRAPLHF. The CDR3 region has the DNA TGTGCCAGCAGCACTAATAGAGCACCCCTCCACTTT.

This clonotype was seen at least ten times. The chain links TRBV6-2 or TRBV6-3 to TRBJ2-7, with 8 bases lining up with TRBD2. The CDR3 has 14 residues. CDR1 MNHEY and CDR2 SVGEGT come from the germline V gene. Trimming at V came to 2 bases and at J to 0 bases, leaving 0 bases not matched to a gene. CDR3 sequence (DNA): TGTGCCAGCAGTTACACTAGCGGCTCCTACGAGCAGTACTTC. Its protein is CASSYTSGSYEQYF.